This TCR beta chain appears in the sequencing data of a study of cytomegalovirus exposure and HLA in healthy donors. Study at large: The study placed around 80% of its 350 to 400 genotyped donors in the Caucasian-associated ancestry cluster. Study findings and constraints: Rare TCR sequences predominated, though certain public TCRs were found in many donors. One variant, a missense change in DCLRE1C, was linked in a later analysis to TCR beta V- and J-gene trimming. In a later analysis, HLA-associated beta chains showed higher expansion and lower generation probabilities than comparable chains.

The PCR employed 60 Vbeta primers together with 13 Jbeta primers. The data were produced by immunoSEQ multiplex PCR, yet TCRdb's version contains in-frame clones alone and is incomplete. The table shows hundreds of thousands of clones, with roughly 90% occurring only once. CDR3 length: 15 residues. CDR1 and CDR2 (germline): MNHNS, SASEGT. J was trimmed by 3 bases and V by 8 bases; bases with no gene match: 10. This clone has a single count. Its antigen is still unknown. The receptor was derived from a woman aged 18 to 35 in good health and CMV-seronegative. The sequenced sample was PBMCs. The rearrangement links TRBV6-1 to TRBJ2-7; 10 nucleotides agree with TRBD1. CDR3 loop: CASQDPGQGFYEQYF. The CDR3 DNA reads TGTGCCAGCCAGGATCCGGGACAGGGGTTCTACGAGCAGTACTTC.